This T cell receptor beta chain was recovered during a study of blood T cell repertoires in COVID-19. The overall study: Acute-phase and convalescent COVID-19 samples originated in the United States, Italy and Spain. From T cells, B-cell-depleted T cells, or PBMCs came the material, which was cDNA or gDNA.

J gave up 1 base and V 1 base, and 6 bases lay outside the gene matches. The CDR3 covers 18 residues. The germline V gene has CDR1 LNHDA and CDR2 SQIVND (reference sequence). The repertoire was sequenced with immunoSEQ multiplex PCR; TCRdb's copy has only in-frame clones and lacks some. The data hold 80,000 to 100,000 clones, with roughly 80% observed a single time. This sequence was found in a man aged 60 to 75 with acute or convalescent COVID-19. The specimen sequenced was peripheral blood. This rearrangement joins TRBV19 to TRBJ2-3; TRBD2 agrees at 12 bases. CDR3 sequence reads: CASSIGVRLAGGTDTQYF. The CDR3 nucleotides are TGTGCCAGTAGTATAGGGGTTAGACTAGCGGGGGGCACAGATACGCAGTATTTT.